This is a list of T cell receptor beta chains from one sample in a study of CD8 T cells in ankylosing spondylitis. TCRdb re-derived calls from the 5' RACE reads in MiXCR, one entry per CDR3 protein. The sample records fewer than 550,000 distinct CDR3 sequences, 5.3% being singletons. Sequencing was carried out using blood, either unsorted or a sorted T cell fraction (not recorded which). The source is a male donor with ankylosing spondylitis. Both conserved end residues are part of each CDR3. The D gene is left open where the match is weak. Clone size is given for some rows only: seen once, a few or many times, or a class if the clone is expanded.

v_call	j_call	d_call	clone_size	cdr3_aa	cdr3_nt
TRBV7-9	TRBJ2-3	NA	few	CASSLGVGSGVDTQYF	TGTGCCAGCAGCTTAGGAGTCGGGTCCGGGGTAGATACGCAGTATTTT
TRBV12-3/TRBV12-4	TRBJ2-6	NA	many	CASRGFSGANVLTF	TGTGCCAGCAGGGGATTCTCTGGGGCCAACGTCCTGACTTTC
TRBV5-5	TRBJ1-4	NA	many	CASSLEPVSTNEKLFF	TGTGCCAGCAGCTTGGAACCCGTCAGTACTAATGAAAAACTGTTTTTT
TRBV16	TRBJ1-1	NA	many	CASSQSLNTEAFF	TGTGCCAGCAGCCAATCGTTAAACACTGAAGCTTTCTTT
TRBV7-2	TRBJ2-4	NA	few	CASSSNREGNIQYF	TGTGCCAGCAGCTCCAACAGGGAGGGAAACATTCAGTACTTC
TRBV6-2/TRBV6-3	TRBJ2-6	TRBD2	many	CASRFGLAAITGANVLTF	TGTGCCAGCAGATTCGGACTAGCGGCAATTACTGGGGCCAACGTCCTGACTTTC
TRBV7-2	TRBJ2-5	TRBD1	many	CASSSGQGRETQYF	TGTGCCAGCAGCTCGGGACAGGGAAGAGAAACCCAGTACTTC
TRBV11-2	TRBJ1-2	NA	many	CASSLEHRNYGYTF	TGTGCCAGCAGCTTAGAGCACAGGAACTATGGCTACACCTTC
TRBV29-1	TRBJ2-1	TRBD2	many	CSVAHGLAVNEQFF	TGCAGCGTTGCCCATGGACTAGCGGTCAATGAGCAGTTCTTC
TRBV6-5	TRBJ2-7	NA	many	CASSSPGRSPYEQYF	TGTGCCAGCAGTTCACCCGGGAGATCCCCTTACGAGCAGTACTTC
TRBV6-5	TRBJ1-2	NA	many	CASSYLPTGNYGYTF	TGTGCCAGCAGTTATTTACCCACAGGGAACTATGGCTACACCTTC
TRBV18	TRBJ2-1	TRBD2	many	CASSPGTSDNNEQFF	TGTGCCAGCTCTCCCGGGACTAGCGATAACAATGAGCAGTTCTTC
TRBV7-2	TRBJ2-1	TRBD2	many	CASSLAGALYNEQFF	TGTGCCAGCAGTTTAGCGGGGGCCTTATACAATGAGCAGTTCTTC
TRBV29-1	TRBJ2-1	NA	many	CSASGTGSYNEQFF	TGCAGCGCGTCCGGGACTGGCTCCTACAATGAGCAGTTCTTC
TRBV12-3/TRBV12-4	TRBJ1-2	NA	many	CASSFSRSNYGYTF	TGTGCCAGCAGTTTTAGTAGAAGTAACTATGGCTACACCTTC
TRBV4-3	TRBJ2-1	NA	many	CASSQDVSGWAPYNEQFF	TGCGCCAGCAGCCAAGATGTCAGCGGGTGGGCTCCCTACAATGAGCAGTTCTTC
TRBV20-1	TRBJ2-7	TRBD1	NA	CSANSRQGFMYEQYF	TGCAGTGCAAACAGTAGACAGGGATTTATGTACGAGCAGTACTTC
TRBV6-2/TRBV6-3	TRBJ2-5	NA	many	CASSYSRGQENQETQYF	TGTGCCAGCAGTTACTCGAGAGGGCAGGAGAACCAAGAGACCCAGTACTTC
TRBV5-1	TRBJ2-1	TRBD2	NA	CASSLAYIAGGTYNEQFF	TGCGCCAGCAGCTTGGCCTATATAGCGGGAGGAACCTACAATGAGCAGTTCTTC
TRBV5-1	TRBJ2-7	TRBD2	many	CASSSGLAGVEQYF	TGCGCCAGCAGCTCGGGACTAGCGGGAGTCGAGCAGTACTTC
TRBV14	TRBJ2-3	NA	many	CASSNRAFKDTQYF	TGTGCCAGCAGCAACCGGGCTTTCAAAGATACGCAGTATTTT
TRBV29-1	TRBJ2-3	NA	many	CSLSLSGTPDTQYF	TGCAGTCTAAGTTTATCGGGGACCCCAGATACGCAGTATTTT
TRBV3-1	TRBJ2-5	NA	few	CASSQDRATRVTQYF	TGTGCCAGCAGCCAAGATAGGGCTACTCGGGTGACCCAGTACTTC
TRBV15	TRBJ2-5	TRBD2	many	CATSYTSVQETQYF	TGTGCCACCAGCTACACTAGCGTACAAGAGACCCAGTACTTC